A selection of T cell receptor beta chains follows, all from one sample in a study of T cell responses to AZD1222 COVID-19 vaccine. Data came from immunoSEQ multiplex PCR; TCRdb stores just in-frame clones and leaves some out. The repertoire holds 90,000 to 110,000 clones, with 70% to 90% as singletons. This sample comprised peripheral blood, obtained on day 0 of AZD1222 vaccination. The receptors were sampled from an adult in good health. The CDR3 runs from the conserved cysteine through the conserved F or W. The D gene is left open where the match is weak. Part of the rows lack a size; the others show once, few, many or a class for expanded clones.

D: TRBD2
V: TRBV19
J: TRBJ2-1
size: NA
DNA: TGTGCCAGTAGTATAGAAGCGGGGGGCTCGTATGAGCAGTTCTTC
CDR3: CASSIEAGGSYEQFF

D: NA
V: TRBV18
J: TRBJ1-1
size: NA
DNA: TGTGCCAGCTCACCAGTCCGCTTGGGGGACACTGAAGCTTTCTTT
CDR3: CASSPVRLGDTEAFF

D: TRBD2
V: TRBV11-3
J: TRBJ2-5
size: NA
DNA: TGTGCCAGCAGCTTAGGGGTAGCGGGGTTGCAAGAGACCCAGTACTTC
CDR3: CASSLGVAGLQETQYF

D: NA
V: TRBV4-3
J: TRBJ1-4
size: NA
DNA: TGCGCCAGCAGCCAAACTGGTATATCTCTCCATAATGAAAAACTGTTTTTT
CDR3: CASSQTGISLHNEKLFF

D: NA
V: TRBV11-3
J: TRBJ2-2
size: NA
DNA: TGTGCCAGCAGCTTAGTGGCCGACACCGGGGAGCTGTTTTTT
CDR3: CASSLVADTGELFF

D: TRBD1
V: TRBV7-2
J: TRBJ1-2
size: NA
DNA: TGTGCCAGCAGCTTGGGACAGGCCAACTATGGCTACACCTTC
CDR3: CASSLGQANYGYTF

D: TRBD2
V: TRBV7-9
J: TRBJ2-7
size: NA
DNA: TGTGCCAGCAGCTTAGGGGGGACTAGCTCCGAGCAGTACTTC
CDR3: CASSLGGTSSEQYF

D: NA
V: TRBV4-1
J: TRBJ1-5
size: NA
DNA: TGCGCCAGCAGCCAAGGGTCTGTAAATCAGCCCCAGCATTTT
CDR3: CASSQGSVNQPQHF

D: NA
V: TRBV6-5
J: TRBJ2-2
size: NA
DNA: TGTGCCAGCAGTTACGACGGGGGCAACACCGGGGAGCTGTTTTTT
CDR3: CASSYDGGNTGELFF

D: NA
V: TRBV3-1/TRBV3-2
J: TRBJ2-7
size: NA
DNA: TGTGCCAGCAGCGAAGGGGGGGGCTGGTACGAGCAGTACTTC
CDR3: CASSEGGGWYEQYF

D: NA
V: TRBV19
J: TRBJ1-4
size: NA
DNA: TGTGCCAGTATGAGGCCGGGGGCTGTATTTAATGAAAAACTGTTTTTT
CDR3: CASMRPGAVFNEKLFF

D: NA
V: TRBV11-3
J: TRBJ2-2
size: once
DNA: TGTGCCAGCAGCTTAGCCGGGGAGCTGTTTTTT
CDR3: CASSLAGELFF

D: NA
V: TRBV28
J: TRBJ1-3
size: NA
DNA: TGTGCCAGCAAAGGGGGGACGCATGGAAACACCATATATTTT
CDR3: CASKGGTHGNTIYF

D: TRBD2
V: TRBV19
J: TRBJ2-1
size: once
DNA: TGTGCCAGTAGTCCCGGACTAGCGGGAGGGCCGAGGGATGAGCAGTTCTTC
CDR3: CASSPGLAGGPRDEQFF

D: TRBD1
V: TRBV19
J: TRBJ1-5
size: NA
DNA: TGTGCCAGTAGTACAGGAGACAGGGGGCTTCAGCCCCAGCATTTT
CDR3: CASSTGDRGLQPQHF